What follows is one TCR beta chain and its context. Its antigen is unknown. This sample was included in a study of T-cell reconstitution after alpha-beta-depleted transplantation in children. Whole-study results and caveats: By about two months after transplant, alpha-beta T cells reportedly arose from several hundred graft clones that had expanded. TCRbeta diversity was high at day 60 in some patients (a result of surviving recipient T cells and thymic progenitors).

Preparation of the TCRbeta library used unique molecular identifiers. TCRdb re-called the PCR reads through MiXCR, storing one row per CDR3 protein. The sample lists roughly 420,000 distinct CDR3 sequences; about 17% were seen once. Sequenced here: PBMCs, mostly from graft donor cells, sampled 360 days after TCRalphabeta/CD19-depleted stem cell transplant. The clonotype comes from a boy less than two years old who had a stem cell transplant for Wiskott-Aldrich syndrome, so the T cells may come from the graft donor.

The CDR3 sequence: CASSALQGQGNQPQHF. DNA of the CDR3: TGTGCCAGCAGTGCCCTCCAGGGACAGGGGAATCAGCCCCAGCATTTT. V usage is TRBV12-3 or TRBV12-4 and J usage is TRBJ1-5; 10 nucleotides align to TRBD1. The J segment lost 4 bases and the V segment lost 5 bases, leaving 8 bases of the junction unmatched. This CDR3 is built from 16 residues.